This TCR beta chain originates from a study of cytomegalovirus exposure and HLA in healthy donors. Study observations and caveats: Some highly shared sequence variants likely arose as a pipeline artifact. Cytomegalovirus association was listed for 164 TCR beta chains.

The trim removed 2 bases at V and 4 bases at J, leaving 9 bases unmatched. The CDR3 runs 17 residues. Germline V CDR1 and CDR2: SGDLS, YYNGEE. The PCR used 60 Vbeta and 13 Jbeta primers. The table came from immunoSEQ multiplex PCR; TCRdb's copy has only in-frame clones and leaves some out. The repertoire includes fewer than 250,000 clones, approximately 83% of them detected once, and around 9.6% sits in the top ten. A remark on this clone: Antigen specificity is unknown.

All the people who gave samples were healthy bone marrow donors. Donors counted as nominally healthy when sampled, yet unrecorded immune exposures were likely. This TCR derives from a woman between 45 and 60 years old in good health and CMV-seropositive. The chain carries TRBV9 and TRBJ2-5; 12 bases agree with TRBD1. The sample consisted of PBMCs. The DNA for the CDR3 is TGTGCCAGCAGCGTGGACGGGACAGGGGGCCTTGGAGAGACCCAGTACTTC. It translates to CASSVDGTGGLGETQYF.